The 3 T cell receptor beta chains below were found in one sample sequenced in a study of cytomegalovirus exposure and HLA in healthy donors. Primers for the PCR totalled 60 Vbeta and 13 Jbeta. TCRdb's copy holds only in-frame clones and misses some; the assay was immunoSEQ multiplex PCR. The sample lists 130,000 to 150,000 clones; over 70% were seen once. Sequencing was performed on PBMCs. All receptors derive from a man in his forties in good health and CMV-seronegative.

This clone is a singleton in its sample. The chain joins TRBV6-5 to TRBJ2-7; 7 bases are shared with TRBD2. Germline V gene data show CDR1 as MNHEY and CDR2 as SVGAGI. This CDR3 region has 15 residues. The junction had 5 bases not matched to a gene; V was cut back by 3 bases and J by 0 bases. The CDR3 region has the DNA TGTGCCAGCAGTTATACCCGGACTAGCTCCTACGAGCAGTACTTC. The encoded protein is CASSYTRTSSYEQYF.

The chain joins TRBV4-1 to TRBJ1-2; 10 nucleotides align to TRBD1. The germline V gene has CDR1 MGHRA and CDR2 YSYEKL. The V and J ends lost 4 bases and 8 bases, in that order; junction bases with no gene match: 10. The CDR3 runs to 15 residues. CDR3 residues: CASSPTGTGDLGYTF. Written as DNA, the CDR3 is TGCGCCAGCAGCCCGACCGGGACAGGGGATTTAGGCTACACCTTC.

CDR3 region: CASSVTGGGETQYF. For the CDR3, the DNA is TGTGCCAGCAGTGTAACAGGGGGCGGAGAGACCCAGTACTTC. V and J are TRBV6-1 and TRBJ2-5; 9 bases align to TRBD1. CDR3 length: 14 amino acids. Trimming took 4 bases from V and 4 from J; bases not matched to a gene: 4. Germline lookup yields CDR1 MNHNS and CDR2 SASEGT.